The 3 T cell receptor beta chains below come from one sample, sequenced in a study of OX40 agonist ivuxolimab in advanced cancers. The table came from immunoSEQ multiplex PCR; TCRdb's copy has only in-frame clones and leaves some out. Found here are roughly 60,000 clones, 84% of them singletons; the top ten hold approximately 2%. The sample was CD4+ or CD8+ T cells sorted from blood, taken in a trial of the OX40 agonist ivuxolimab. These receptors came from an adult with an advanced solid tumor such as melanoma, head and neck, liver or kidney cancer.

The chain employs TRBV5-4 and TRBJ2-6, with D maybe TRBD1 (5 bases). V was clipped by 2 bases and J by 4 bases, with 10 bases between them. The CDR3 spans 15 residues. Per the germline V gene, CDR1 is SGHNT and CDR2 is YYREEE (reference sequence). CDR3 coding DNA: TGTGCCAGCAGCTTCAGGGCTTCCGGGGCCAACGTCCTGACTTTC. It specifies CASSFRASGANVLTF.

This chain uses TRBV2 with TRBJ2-3; 7 nucleotides agree with TRBD2. There are 14 residues in the CDR3. In germline, CDR1 is SNHLY, CDR2 FYNNEI. Germline trimming cut 4 bases from V and 1 base from J; bases unmatched to any gene: 2. The CDR3 nucleotides read TGTGCCAGCAGTGTACTAGCGCGCACAGATACGCAGTATTTT. The encoded protein is CASSVLARTDTQYF.

This clone appeared a single time. The rearrangement links TRBV30 to TRBJ1-5; D is perhaps TRBD1 (6 bases). CDR3 length equals 15 residues. Trimming stripped 4 bases from V and 1 base from J, with 14 bases between. The V gene's germline CDR1 is GTSNPN and CDR2 SVGIG (reference sequence). CDR3 DNA sequence: TGTGCCTGGACCAACAGGGCTGCGAGCAATCAGCCCCAGCATTTT. Its translation is CAWTNRAASNQPQHF. The variable domain in full, with the rest retrieved from reference TRBV30 and TRBJ1-5, is SQTIHQWPATLVQPVGSPLSLECTVEGTSNPNLYWYRQAAGRGLQLLFYSVGIGQISSEVPQNLSASRPQDRQFILSSKKLLLSDSGFYLCAWTNRAASNQPQHFGDGTRLSIL.